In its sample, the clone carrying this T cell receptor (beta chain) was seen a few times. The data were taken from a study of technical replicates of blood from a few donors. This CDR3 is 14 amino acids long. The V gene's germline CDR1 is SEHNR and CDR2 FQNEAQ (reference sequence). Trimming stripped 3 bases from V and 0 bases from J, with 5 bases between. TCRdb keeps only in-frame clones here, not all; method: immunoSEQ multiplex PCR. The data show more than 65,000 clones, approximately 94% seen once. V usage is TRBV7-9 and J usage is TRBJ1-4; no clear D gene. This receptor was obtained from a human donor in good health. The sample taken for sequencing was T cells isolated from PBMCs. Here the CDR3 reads CASSLQATNEKLFF. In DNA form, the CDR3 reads TGTGCCAGCAGCTTGCAGGCAACTAATGAAAAACTGTTTTTT.